The present T cell receptor (gamma chain) was sequenced within a study of γδ T cells in repeated Plasmodium falciparum infection (dated by TCRdb to 2020 to 2022). About the investigation overall: Malian children exposed to intense seasonal malaria transmission were enrolled in the natural-infection arm and compared with Australian children matched for age and gender. Roughly 5 malaria-naive U.S. adults underwent four controlled human malaria infections by bites from P. falciparum NF54-infected Anopheles stephensi mosquitoes over approximately 640 days. Samples from controlled-infection subjects were taken at baseline, right before selected infections, and 21 days after each infection. Malian gammadelta TCR repertoires were analysed cross-sectionally during no-transmission periods and longitudinally across acute febrile malaria episodes. The study looked at how repeated Plasmodium falciparum infection shapes the human gammadelta T cell repertoire, using both natural infection in Mali and controlled human malaria infection.

Vgamma9/Vdelta2+ and Vdelta2-negative gammadelta T cell populations were flow-sorted from peripheral blood mononuclear cells for bulk TCR repertoire analysis. For this chain, trimming is 0 bases at the V end and 15 bases at the J end, and the number of junction bases without a gene match is 2. Including cysteine and phenylalanine, the CDR3 has 13 amino acids. CDR3 DNA only is kept here, 39 bases in frame from base 1. CDR1 and CDR2, looked up from the germline V gene (reference sequence), are GITISATS and ISYDGTV. Libraries were made using multiplex PCR. Sequencer: Illumina MiSeq. Every sorted gammadelta T cell sample had both its TCR gamma (TRG) and TCR delta (TRD) chains sequenced. From the authors' description of their analysis: Repertoire analyses included clonotype tree plots, accumulated frequency of the top 20 clonotypes, diversity index (DI) and D75 metrics. The public reads were reprocessed by TCRdb using CATT, and rows of matching DNA were later combined. TCRdb, rather than the study authors, made the V and J calls. Here the sample has about 30,000 gamma-chain clones; around 1.4% occur a single time. Jointly, the top ten make up 15% to 20% of the sample.

What the authors observed across the whole study: Compared with Australian children, Malian children appeared to have Vdelta2-negative gammadelta TCR repertoires that were more clonally expanded, less diverse and less shared. In Vdelta2-negative, largely Vdelta1+, gammadelta TCR repertoires, repeated controlled infections appeared to drive waves of new clonotype selection. Vgamma9/Vdelta2+ TCR repertoires kept a highly stable polyclonal repertoire across time and infection, and many TCRgamma sequences overlapped between individuals. The controlled-infection cohort was small, limiting analysis of inter-individual variability in gammadelta T cell responses. The Malian cohort was drawn from a small rural village made up mostly of one ethnic group, which limits generalizability.

To note about this clone: The specificity of this receptor is unknown. The protein given by TCRdb reflects a much larger clone and differs at residue 7 from this DNA's translation, likely from a read error; the protein shown is the DNA's translation.

Material: gamma-delta T cells from blood. The rearrangement combines TRGV9 with TRGJP. Since TCRdb gives no J gene, matching the DNA to germline was used here to assign it. This clonotype originated in a pool of human donors (malaria-infected and uninfected, not separated). The CDR3 sequence is CALWEVHKKIKVF. The nucleotide sequence reads TGTGCCTTGTGGGAGGTGCACAAAAAAATCAAGGTATTT.